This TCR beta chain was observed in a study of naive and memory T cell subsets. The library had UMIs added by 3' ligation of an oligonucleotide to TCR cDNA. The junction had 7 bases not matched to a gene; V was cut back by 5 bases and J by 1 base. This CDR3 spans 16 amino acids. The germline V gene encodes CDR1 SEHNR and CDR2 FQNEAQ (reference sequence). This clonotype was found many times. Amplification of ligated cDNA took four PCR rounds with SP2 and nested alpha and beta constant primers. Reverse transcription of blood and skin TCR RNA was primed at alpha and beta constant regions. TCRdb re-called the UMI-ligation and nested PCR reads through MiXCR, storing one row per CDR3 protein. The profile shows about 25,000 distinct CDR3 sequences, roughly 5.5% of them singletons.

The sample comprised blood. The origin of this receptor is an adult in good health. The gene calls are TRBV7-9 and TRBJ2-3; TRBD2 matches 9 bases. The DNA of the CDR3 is TGTGCCAGCAGCCCCCGGACTAGCGTTGGCACAGATACGCAGTATTTT. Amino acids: CASSPRTSVGTDTQYF.